This TCR beta chain emerged from a study of cytomegalovirus exposure and HLA in healthy donors. Germline values: CDR1 SGHRS, CDR2 YFSETQ. The trim removed 7 bases at V and 0 bases at J, leaving 5 bases unmatched. This CDR3 region has 15 residues. Primers included in the PCR were 60 Vbeta and 13 Jbeta primers. This table comes from immunoSEQ multiplex PCR, and its TCRdb copy is limited to in-frame clones, with some not included. The sample lists about 140,000 clones, 80% occurring once. The sequenced sample consisted of PBMCs. The chain combines TRBV5-1 with TRBJ2-5, with 11 bases identical to TRBD2. The source is a man aged 45-65 years in good health and CMV-seronegative. The CDR3 reads CASGSSGGYQETQYF. CDR3 coding DNA: TGCGCCAGCGGATCTAGCGGGGGGTACCAAGAGACCCAGTACTTC.